The 29 T cell receptor beta chains in this list originate from one sample, sequenced in a study of cytomegalovirus exposure and HLA in healthy donors. PCR involved 60 Vbeta and 13 Jbeta primers. This table comes from immunoSEQ multiplex PCR, and its TCRdb copy is limited to in-frame clones, with some not included. The table for this sample gives tens of thousands of clones. The sample comprised PBMCs. These receptors all stem from a woman aged 40 to 50 in good health and CMV-seronegative.

J is TRBJ1-1 and V is TRBV4-2; 7 bases map to TRBD1. The J segment lost 6 bases and the V segment lost 0 bases, leaving 7 bases of the junction unmatched. Germline V lookup: CDR1 LGHNA, CDR2 YNFKEQ. This CDR3 comprises 15 residues. This chain's CDR3 is CASSQETGLVSEAFF. In DNA, the CDR3 is TGTGCCAGCAGCCAAGAGACAGGGCTCGTCTCTGAAGCTTTCTTT.

This chain connects TRBV10-3 to TRBJ1-5, with 7 bases matching TRBD1. V shed 6 bases and J 4 bases; nucleotides not matched to a gene: 6. The CDR3 has 14 amino acids. The germline V gene encodes CDR1 ENHRY and CDR2 SYGVKD. The CDR3: CAIRGDSENQPQHF. The CDR3, as DNA: TGTGCCATCAGGGGGGACAGCGAGAATCAGCCCCAGCATTTT.

The chain combines TRBV11-2 with TRBJ2-5; TRBD2 aligns across 15 bases. This CDR3 region has 17 residues. Trimming cost V 3 bases and J 6 bases; bases outside gene matches: 8. The germline V gene has CDR1 SGHAT and CDR2 FQNNGV. The CDR3 protein is CASSFPLGTSGRKTQYF. CDR3 DNA sequence: TGTGCCAGCAGCTTCCCCCTGGGGACTAGCGGGAGGAAGACCCAGTACTTC.

V usage is TRBV27 and J usage is TRBJ2-7; 9 bases fit TRBD2. With 3 bases clipped from V and 3 bases from J, the junction kept 6 bases outside the gene matches. Per the germline V gene, CDR1 is MNHEY and CDR2 is SMNVEV (reference sequence). The CDR3 covers 15 residues. The CDR3 sequence is CASSFGFSGSYEQYF. DNA of the CDR3: TGTGCCAGCAGTTTTGGCTTTAGCGGGAGCTACGAGCAGTACTTC.

The V and J genes are TRBV5-1 and TRBJ2-1, with 10 bases matching TRBD2. CDR3 length: 16 residues. CDR1 and CDR2 (germline): SGHRS, YFSETQ. V gave up 2 bases and J gave up 8 bases; unmatched junction bases: 10. The CDR3 protein is CASSFPGTSVVDEQFF. The CDR3 nucleotides read TGCGCCAGCAGCTTCCCCGGGACTAGCGTCGTTGATGAGCAGTTCTTC.

The rearrangement uses TRBV9 and TRBJ2-7; 9 bases fit TRBD2. Germline CDR1 reads SGDLS; CDR2 reads YYNGEE. This CDR3 has 14 amino acids. The junction had 2 bases not matched to a gene; V was cut back by 0 bases and J by 4 bases. CDR3 DNA sequence: TGTGCCAGCAGCGTAGGGACTAGCGATTACGAGCAGTACTTC. This gives the protein CASSVGTSDYEQYF.

V and J are TRBV6-5 and TRBJ2-7; 7 positions match TRBD2. Germline-derived CDR1 and CDR2 are MNHEY and SVGAGI. With V trimmed by 10 bases and J by 0 bases, 6 bases remained unmatched. This CDR3 comprises 13 residues. The CDR3 loop is CATARGDSYEQYF. In DNA, the CDR3 is TGTGCCACCGCCCGGGGGGACTCCTACGAGCAGTACTTC.

This chain connects TRBV27 to TRBJ2-1; a weak D match, TRBD2 (6 bases). Germline CDR1 and CDR2: MNHEY and SMNVEV (reference sequence). V lost 8 bases and J 4 bases, leaving 21 bases between the germline ends. This CDR3 has 16 residues. The chain's CDR3 is CASARKGPSGYNEQFF. The CDR3 DNA reads as TGTGCCAGCGCGCGGAAGGGCCCGAGCGGGTACAATGAGCAGTTCTTC.

This chain joins TRBV29-1 and TRBJ2-5, with a tentative D call TRBD2 (5 bases). Trimming cost V 6 bases and J 7 bases, with 18 bases left between them. Germline V gene data show CDR1 as SQVTM and CDR2 as ANQGSEA. The CDR3 spans 13 residues. Here the CDR3 DNA reads TGCAGCGTCCCCCTAGCCTCCGGAGGGACCCAGTACTTC. Amino acid sequence: CSVPLASGGTQYF.

As regards this clone: At one boundary the junction diverges from the germline segment, which might be a read error. This chain links TRBV25-1 with TRBJ1-1; D call uncertain. The CDR3 is 13 residues long. Germline lookup yields CDR1 MGHDK and CDR2 SYGVNS. DNA for the CDR3: TGTGCCAGCAGGAGCTCGGGATACACTGAAGATTTCTTT. It translates to CASRSSGYTEDFF.

The chain combines TRBV18 with TRBJ2-7, with 10 bases fitting TRBD1. Germline V gene sequence: CDR1 KGHSH, CDR2 LQKENI. The CDR3 runs to 14 residues. V trimming: 2 bases; J trimming: 4 bases; junction bases outside the gene matches: 2. The CDR3 coding sequence is TGTGCCAGCTCACCAGGGGACAGGGGTTACGAGCAGTACTTC. The encoded protein is CASSPGDRGYEQYF.

The chain joins TRBV7-3 to TRBJ2-1, with 9 bases that match TRBD2. Germline CDR1 reads SGHTA; CDR2 reads FQGTGA. The CDR3 is made up of 16 amino acids. The junction had 7 bases not matched to a gene; V was cut back by 1 base and J by 6 bases. CDR3: CASSLITGTSRNEQFF. CDR3 sequence (DNA): TGTGCCAGCAGCTTAATAACGGGGACTAGCCGCAATGAGCAGTTCTTC.

The genes are TRBV28 and TRBJ2-7; 7 positions match TRBD1. The length of the CDR3 is 14 residues. Germline V gives CDR1 MDHEN, CDR2 SYDVKM. The junction had 9 bases not matched to a gene; V was cut back by 5 bases and J by 5 bases. In DNA form, the CDR3 reads TGTGCCAGCAGTCGGGACAGAATGGTCCACGAGCAGTACTTC. Amino acid sequence: CASSRDRMVHEQYF.

The chain joins TRBV13 to TRBJ2-1; 11 bases match TRBD2. Germline-derived CDR1 and CDR2 are PRHDT and FYEKMQ (reference sequence). The V gene end was trimmed by 6 bases and the J gene end by 6 bases; junction bases not matched to a gene: 7. The CDR3 length is 15 residues. The CDR3 here is CASSQIAGGPNEQFF. CDR3 sequence (DNA): TGTGCCAGCAGTCAGATAGCGGGAGGGCCCAATGAGCAGTTCTTC.

This chain joins TRBV4-3 and TRBJ2-7, with 10 nucleotides matching TRBD2. The CDR3 totals 16 residues. The germline gives CDR1 LGHNA, CDR2 YSLEER. The V gene end was trimmed by 0 bases and the J gene end by 4 bases; junction bases not matched to a gene: 6. This CDR3 is CASSQDHLAGVYEQYF. The CDR3 bases are TGCGCCAGCAGCCAAGATCACCTAGCGGGAGTTTACGAGCAGTACTTC.

The chain uses TRBV19 and TRBJ2-5; TRBD1 aligns across 9 bases. Unmatched junction bases numbered 5, after V lost 5 bases and J lost 4 bases. CDR3 length: 14 amino acids. CDR1 and CDR2 from the germline V gene are LNHDA and SQIVND (reference sequence). Written as DNA, the CDR3 is TGTGCCAGTAGTTTAGCGGACAGGGGAGAGACCCAGTACTTC. Amino acid sequence: CASSLADRGETQYF.

The chain links TRBV6-5 to TRBJ2-5, with TRBD1 matching 9 bases. The CDR3 sequence is 15 residues long. V lost 6 bases, J lost 2 bases, and 7 bases stayed unmatched. CDR1 and CDR2 (germline): MNHEY, SVGAGI. The CDR3 DNA is TGTGCCAGCAGCTCAAGACAGGGGGAACAAGAGACCCAGTACTTC. Amino acids: CASSSRQGEQETQYF.

The chain has TRBV30 and TRBJ2-3, with 14 nucleotides matching TRBD2. The CDR3 runs to 14 residues. The V gene end was trimmed by 4 bases and the J gene end by 4 bases; junction bases not matched to a gene: 1. In germline, CDR1 is GTSNPN, CDR2 SVGIG (reference sequence). CDR3 protein: CAWMTSGRADTQYF. In DNA, the CDR3 is TGTGCCTGGATGACTAGCGGGAGGGCAGATACGCAGTATTTT.

The V and J genes are TRBV4-2 and TRBJ2-3; TRBD2 matches at 11 bases. This CDR3 is built from 14 residues. Germline lookup yields CDR1 LGHNA and CDR2 YNFKEQ. V shed 5 bases and J 14 bases; nucleotides not matched to a gene: 12. The CDR3 protein is CASSETPGLADPYF. The CDR3 DNA sequence: TGTGCCAGCAGCGAGACTCCGGGACTAGCGGATCCGTATTTT.

The CDR3 region is CSVGVSRGGELFF. In DNA, the CDR3 is TGCAGCGTTGGGGTTAGCAGGGGCGGGGAGCTGTTTTTT. This chain links TRBV29-1 with TRBJ2-2, with TRBD1 as a possible D gene (6 bases). Trimming stripped 4 bases from V and 7 bases from J, with 13 bases between. The CDR3 extends over 13 amino acids. Germline-derived CDR1 and CDR2 are SQVTM and ANQGSEA.

The J gene is TRBJ2-1, the V gene TRBV2; 11 bases match TRBD2. The CDR3 is made up of 15 amino acids. Germline V lookup: CDR1 SNHLY, CDR2 FYNNEI. With V trimmed by 5 bases and J by 0 bases, 0 bases remained unmatched. This chain's CDR3 is CASSLAGGSYNEQFF. As DNA, the CDR3 is TGTGCCAGCAGTCTAGCGGGAGGCTCCTACAATGAGCAGTTCTTC.

V usage is TRBV7-8 and J usage is TRBJ1-1; D possibly corresponds to TRBD1 (5 bases). V shed 5 bases and J shed 0 bases, with 25 bases lying between them. Germline-derived CDR1 and CDR2 are SGHVS and FQNEAQ. The CDR3 loop spans 19 amino acids. The CDR3 nucleotides read TGTGCCAGCAGCCTCTACAGGATCCTATTAGGAGACTTGAACACTGAAGCTTTCTTT. Protein: CASSLYRILLGDLNTEAFF.

The genes are TRBV5-1 and TRBJ1-4, with 8 bases lining up with TRBD1. The germline V gene encodes CDR1 SGHRS and CDR2 YFSETQ. This CDR3 region has 16 residues. The ends lost 4 bases at V and 1 base at J; junction bases unmatched: 6. Here the CDR3 reads CASSTGQGRTNEKLFF. In DNA form, the CDR3 reads TGCGCCAGCAGCACAGGACAGGGACGAACTAATGAAAAACTGTTTTTT.

The chain has TRBV10-3 and TRBJ2-6, with 10 nucleotides matching TRBD2. Germline V gene data show CDR1 as ENHRY and CDR2 as SYGVKD. V trimming: 3 bases; J trimming: 4 bases; junction bases outside the gene matches: 12. This CDR3 contains 19 residues. This CDR3 reads CAISDIVKSGRAGANVLTF. The CDR3 DNA reads as TGTGCCATCAGTGATATAGTAAAGAGCGGGAGGGCGGGGGCCAACGTCCTGACTTTC.

The chain recombines TRBV27 with TRBJ2-7; TRBD1 aligns across 11 bases. Per germline, CDR1 MNHEY and CDR2 SMNVEV (reference sequence). V lost 4 bases and J lost 7; bases outside the gene matches: 9. CDR3 length equals 15 residues. The CDR3 bases are TGTGCCAGCAGTTCCCCCGGGACAGGGGGGAAAGAGCAGTACTTC. This codes for CASSSPGTGGKEQYF.

CDR3 coding DNA: TGTGCCAGTAGTATCGCAGGGAAGGGTAGCAATCAGCCCCAGCATTTT. Encoded protein: CASSIAGKGSNQPQHF. The chain has TRBV19 and TRBJ1-5, with D maybe TRBD1 (5 bases). The V gene lost 3 bases and the J gene lost 0 bases, with 12 bases spanning the gap. CDR3 size: 16 residues. Germline V gene lookup returns CDR1 LNHDA and CDR2 SQIVND (reference sequence).

CDR3 bases: TGTGCCAGCGGCCGAGACAGGGGTGGCACTGAAGCTTTCTTT. Encoded protein: CASGRDRGGTEAFF. The rearrangement joins TRBV9 to TRBJ1-1, with TRBD1 matching 8 bases. There are 14 residues in the CDR3. The germline V gene encodes CDR1 SGDLS and CDR2 YYNGEE. Unmatched junction bases numbered 9, after V lost 7 bases and J lost 4 bases.

V and J are TRBV9 and TRBJ1-1; TRBD1 agrees at 7 bases. The length of the CDR3 is 15 residues. Trimming cost V 3 bases and J 0 bases; bases outside gene matches: 5. CDR1 SGDLS and CDR2 YYNGEE come from the germline V gene. The CDR3 nucleotides read TGTGCCAGCAGCGGATTGGGACAGATGAACACTGAAGCTTTCTTT. Residues: CASSGLGQMNTEAFF.

This chain uses TRBV7-2 with TRBJ2-5, with TRBD2 identical over 8 bases. The V gene end was trimmed by 1 base and the J gene end by 4 bases; junction bases not matched to a gene: 2. The CDR3 has 14 residues. Germline CDR1 and CDR2: SGHTA and FQGNSA. The CDR3 nucleotides are TGTGCCAGCAGCTTAGACGGGAGGGGAGAGACCCAGTACTTC. This gives the protein CASSLDGRGETQYF.